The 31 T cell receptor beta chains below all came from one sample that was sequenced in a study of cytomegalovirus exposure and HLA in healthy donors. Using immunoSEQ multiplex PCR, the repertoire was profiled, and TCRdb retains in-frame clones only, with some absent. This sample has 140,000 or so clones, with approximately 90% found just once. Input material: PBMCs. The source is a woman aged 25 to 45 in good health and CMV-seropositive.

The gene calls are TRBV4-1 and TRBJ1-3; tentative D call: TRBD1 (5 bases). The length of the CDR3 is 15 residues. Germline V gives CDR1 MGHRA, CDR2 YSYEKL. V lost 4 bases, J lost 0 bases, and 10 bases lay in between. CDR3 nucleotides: TGCGCCAGCAGCCCCACAGGCGCCTCTGGAAACACCATATATTTT. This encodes CASSPTGASGNTIYF.

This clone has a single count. The CDR3 DNA reads as TGTGCCAGCAGCTTGGGGTCTAACGGGGAAAAACTGTTTTTT. It translates to CASSLGSNGEKLFF. This chain links TRBV5-4 with TRBJ1-4; no clear D gene. CDR1 and CDR2 (germline): SGHNT, YYREEE (reference sequence). The CDR3 runs 14 residues. With 0 bases removed from V and 8 bases from J, the gap between germline ends came to 11 bases.

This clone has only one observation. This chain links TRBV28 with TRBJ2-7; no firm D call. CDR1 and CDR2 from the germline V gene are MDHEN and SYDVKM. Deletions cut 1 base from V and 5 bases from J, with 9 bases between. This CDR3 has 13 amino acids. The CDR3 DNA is TGTGCCAGCAGTTTATTGCCTGGCAACGAGCAGTACTTC. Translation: CASSLLPGNEQYF.

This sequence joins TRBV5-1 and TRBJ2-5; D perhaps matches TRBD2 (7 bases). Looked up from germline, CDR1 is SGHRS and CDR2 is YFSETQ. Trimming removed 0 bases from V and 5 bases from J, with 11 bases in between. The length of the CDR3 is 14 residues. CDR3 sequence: CASSLEGGGETQYF. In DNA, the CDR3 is TGCGCCAGCAGCTTGGAAGGCGGGGGCGAGACCCAGTACTTC.

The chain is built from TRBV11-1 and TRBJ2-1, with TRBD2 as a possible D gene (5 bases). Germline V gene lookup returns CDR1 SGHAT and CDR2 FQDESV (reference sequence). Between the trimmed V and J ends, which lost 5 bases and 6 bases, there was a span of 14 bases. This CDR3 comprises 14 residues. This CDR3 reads CASSPPGLGNEQFF. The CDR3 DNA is TGTGCCAGCAGCCCCCCGGGATTAGGCAATGAGCAGTTCTTC.

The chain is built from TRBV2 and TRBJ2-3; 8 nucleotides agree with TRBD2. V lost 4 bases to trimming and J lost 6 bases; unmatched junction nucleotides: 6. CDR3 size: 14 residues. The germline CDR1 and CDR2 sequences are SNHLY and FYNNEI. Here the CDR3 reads CASSVRAGADTQYF. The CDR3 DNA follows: TGTGCCAGCAGTGTCAGAGCGGGAGCTGATACGCAGTATTTT.

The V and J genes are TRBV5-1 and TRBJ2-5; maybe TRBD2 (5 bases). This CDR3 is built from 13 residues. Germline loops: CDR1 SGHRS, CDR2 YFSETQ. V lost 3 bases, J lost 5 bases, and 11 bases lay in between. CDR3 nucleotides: TGCGCCAGCAGCTCACCGGAGCGGGAGACCCAGTACTTC. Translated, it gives CASSSPERETQYF.

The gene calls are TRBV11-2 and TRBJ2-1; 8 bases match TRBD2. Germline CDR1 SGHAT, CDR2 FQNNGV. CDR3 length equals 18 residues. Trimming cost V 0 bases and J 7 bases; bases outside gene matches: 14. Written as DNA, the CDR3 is TGTGCCAGCAGCTTAGATCAATGGGATAGCGGGGAGAGTAATGAGCAGTTCTTC. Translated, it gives CASSLDQWDSGESNEQFF.

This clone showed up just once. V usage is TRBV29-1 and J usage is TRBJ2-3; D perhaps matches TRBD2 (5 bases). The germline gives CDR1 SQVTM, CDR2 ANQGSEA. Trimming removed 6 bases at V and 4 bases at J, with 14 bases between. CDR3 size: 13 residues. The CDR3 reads CSVGTSGPDTQYF. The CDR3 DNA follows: TGCAGCGTGGGAACTAGTGGTCCAGATACGCAGTATTTT.

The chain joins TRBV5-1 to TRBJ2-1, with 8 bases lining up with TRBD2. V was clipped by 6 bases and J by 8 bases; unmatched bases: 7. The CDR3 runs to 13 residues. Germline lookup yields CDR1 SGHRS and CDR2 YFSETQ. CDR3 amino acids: CASTNGGAYEQFF. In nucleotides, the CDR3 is TGCGCCAGCACAAACGGGGGGGCGTATGAGCAGTTCTTC.

The CDR3 coding sequence is TGTGCCAGCAGTTCGCCAGGGTCGGGTTACGAGCAGTACTTC. Its translation is CASSSPGSGYEQYF. V is TRBV27 and J is TRBJ2-7; possibly TRBD1 for D (5 bases). The V and J ends lost 4 bases and 4 bases respectively, with 14 bases between them. The CDR3 loop spans 14 amino acids. Germline CDR1 and CDR2: MNHEY and SMNVEV (reference sequence).

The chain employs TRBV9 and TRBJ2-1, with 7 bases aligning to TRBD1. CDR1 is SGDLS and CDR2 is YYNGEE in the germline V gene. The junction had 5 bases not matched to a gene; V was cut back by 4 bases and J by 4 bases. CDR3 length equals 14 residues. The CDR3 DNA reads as TGTGCCAGCAGCCACGGGACAGCTTACAATGAGCAGTTCTTC. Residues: CASSHGTAYNEQFF.

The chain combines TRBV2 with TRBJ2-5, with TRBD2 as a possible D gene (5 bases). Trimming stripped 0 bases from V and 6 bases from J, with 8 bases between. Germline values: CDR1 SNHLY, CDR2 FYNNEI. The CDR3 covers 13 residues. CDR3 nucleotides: TGTGCCAGCAGTGAAGCGGGAGCGAAGACCCAGTACTTC. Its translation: CASSEAGAKTQYF.

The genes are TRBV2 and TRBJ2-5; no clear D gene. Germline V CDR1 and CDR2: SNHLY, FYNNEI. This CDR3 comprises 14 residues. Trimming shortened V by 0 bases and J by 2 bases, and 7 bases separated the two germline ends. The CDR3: CASSEARLQETQYF. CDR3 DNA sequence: TGTGCCAGCAGTGAAGCGCGGCTGCAAGAGACCCAGTACTTC.

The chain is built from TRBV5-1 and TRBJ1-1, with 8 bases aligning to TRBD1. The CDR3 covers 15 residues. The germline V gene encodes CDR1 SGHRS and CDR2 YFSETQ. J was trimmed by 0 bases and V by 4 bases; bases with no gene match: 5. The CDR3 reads CASSHRDRMNTEAFF. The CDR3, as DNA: TGCGCCAGCAGCCACCGGGACAGGATGAACACTGAAGCTTTCTTT.

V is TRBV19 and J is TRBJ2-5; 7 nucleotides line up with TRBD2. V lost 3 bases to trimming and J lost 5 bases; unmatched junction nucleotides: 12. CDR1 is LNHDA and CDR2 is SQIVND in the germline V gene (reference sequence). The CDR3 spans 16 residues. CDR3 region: CASSMRGGGSDETQYF. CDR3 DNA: TGTGCCAGTAGTATGAGGGGCGGCGGGAGTGATGAGACCCAGTACTTC. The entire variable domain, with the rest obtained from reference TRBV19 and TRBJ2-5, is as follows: DGGITQSPKYLFRKEGQNVTLSCEQNLNHDAMYWYRQDPGQGLRLIYYSQIVNDFQKGDIAEGYSVSREKKESFPLTVTSAQKNPTAFYLCASSMRGGGSDETQYFGPGTRLLVL.

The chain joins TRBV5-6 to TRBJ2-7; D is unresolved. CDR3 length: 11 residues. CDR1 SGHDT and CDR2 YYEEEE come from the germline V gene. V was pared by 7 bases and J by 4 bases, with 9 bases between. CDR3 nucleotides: TGTGCCAGCTCTGACATATACGAGCAGTACTTC. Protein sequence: CASSDIYEQYF.

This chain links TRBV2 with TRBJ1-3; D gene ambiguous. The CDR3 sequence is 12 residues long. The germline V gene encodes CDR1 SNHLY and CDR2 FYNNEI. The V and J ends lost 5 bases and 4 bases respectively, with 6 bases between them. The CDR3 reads CASSTPGNTIYF. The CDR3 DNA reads TGTGCCAGCAGTACACCGGGAAACACCATATATTTT.

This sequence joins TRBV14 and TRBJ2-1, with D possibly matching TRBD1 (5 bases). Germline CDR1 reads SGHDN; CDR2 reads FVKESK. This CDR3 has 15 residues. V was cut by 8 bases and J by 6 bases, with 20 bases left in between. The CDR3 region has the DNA TGTGCCAGCCAATCCCGATTAGGGGTCGGCAATGAGCAGTTCTTC. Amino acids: CASQSRLGVGNEQFF.

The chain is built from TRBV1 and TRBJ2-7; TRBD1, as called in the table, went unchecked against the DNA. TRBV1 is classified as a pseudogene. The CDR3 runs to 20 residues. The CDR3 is CTSSQVMDEGSDREENEQYF. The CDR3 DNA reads TGCACCAGCAGCCAAGTGATGGACGAGGGATCTGACAGGGAAGAGAACGAGCAGTACTTC.

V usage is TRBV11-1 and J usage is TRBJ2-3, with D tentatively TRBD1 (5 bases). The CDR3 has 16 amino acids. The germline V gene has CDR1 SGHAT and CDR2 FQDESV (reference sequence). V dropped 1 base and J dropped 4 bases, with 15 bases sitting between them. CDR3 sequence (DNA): TGTGCCAGCAGCTTAGGGTCGAGAGTCAGGGCAGATACGCAGTATTTT. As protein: CASSLGSRVRADTQYF.

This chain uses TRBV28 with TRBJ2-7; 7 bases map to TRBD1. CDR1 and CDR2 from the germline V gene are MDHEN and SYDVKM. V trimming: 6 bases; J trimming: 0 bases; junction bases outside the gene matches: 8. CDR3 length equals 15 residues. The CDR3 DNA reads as TGTGCCAGCAGCCTTACCGGGACAGTCTCCTACGAGCAGTACTTC. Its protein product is CASSLTGTVSYEQYF.

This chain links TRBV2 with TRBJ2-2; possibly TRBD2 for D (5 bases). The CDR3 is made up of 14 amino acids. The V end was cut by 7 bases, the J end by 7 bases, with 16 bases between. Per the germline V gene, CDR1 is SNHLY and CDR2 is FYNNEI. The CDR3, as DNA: TGTGCCAGCATTCGGGAAGGGCGGAACGGGGAGCTGTTTTTT. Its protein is CASIREGRNGELFF.

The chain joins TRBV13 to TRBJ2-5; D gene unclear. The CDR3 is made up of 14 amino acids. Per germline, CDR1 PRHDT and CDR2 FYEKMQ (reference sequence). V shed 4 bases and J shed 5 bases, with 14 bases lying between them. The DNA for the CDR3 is TGTGCCAGCAGCTCCACCGCAGGCCGCGAGACCCAGTACTTC. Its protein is CASSSTAGRETQYF.

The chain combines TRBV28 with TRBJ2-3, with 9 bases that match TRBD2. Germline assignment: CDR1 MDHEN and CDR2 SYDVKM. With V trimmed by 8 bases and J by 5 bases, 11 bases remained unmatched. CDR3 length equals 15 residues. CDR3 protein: CASPGAGGLIDTQYF. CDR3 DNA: TGTGCCAGCCCCGGGGCGGGGGGGTTGATAGATACGCAGTATTTT.

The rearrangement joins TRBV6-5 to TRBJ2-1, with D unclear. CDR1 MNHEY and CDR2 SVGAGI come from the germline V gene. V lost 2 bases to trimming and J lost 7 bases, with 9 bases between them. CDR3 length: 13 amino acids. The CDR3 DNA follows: TGTGCCAGCAGTTACCTTCTCGGTAATGAGCAGTTCTTC. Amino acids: CASSYLLGNEQFF.

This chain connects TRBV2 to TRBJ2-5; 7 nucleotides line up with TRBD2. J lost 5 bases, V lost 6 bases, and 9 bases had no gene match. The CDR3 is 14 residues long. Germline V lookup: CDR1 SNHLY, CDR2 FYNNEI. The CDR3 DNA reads TGTGCCAGCAGCGGGACCCGGGGGGATGAGACCCAGTACTTC. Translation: CASSGTRGDETQYF.

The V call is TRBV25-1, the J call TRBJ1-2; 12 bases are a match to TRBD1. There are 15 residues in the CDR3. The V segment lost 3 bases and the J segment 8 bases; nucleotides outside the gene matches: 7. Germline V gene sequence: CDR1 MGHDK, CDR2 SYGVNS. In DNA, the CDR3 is TGTGCCAGCAGTGATCCGGGACAGGGGGCGGACGGCTACACCTTC. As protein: CASSDPGQGADGYTF.

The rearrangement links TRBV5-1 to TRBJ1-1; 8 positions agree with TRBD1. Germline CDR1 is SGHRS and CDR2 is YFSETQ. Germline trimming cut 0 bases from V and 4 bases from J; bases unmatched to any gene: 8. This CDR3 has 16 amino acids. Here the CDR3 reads CASSLGAQGAVTEAFF. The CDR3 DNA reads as TGCGCCAGCAGCTTGGGGGCCCAGGGGGCGGTCACTGAAGCTTTCTTT.

CDR3 DNA sequence: TGCAGTGCTCCAGGTTCCAACGTCCTGACTTTC. Amino acid sequence: CSAPGSNVLTF. This chain joins TRBV20-1 and TRBJ2-6, with D uncertain. This CDR3 is built from 11 residues. V was shortened by 5 bases and J by 8 bases, with 7 bases between the two germline ends. CDR1 and CDR2 from the germline V gene are DFQATT and SNEGSKA (reference sequence).

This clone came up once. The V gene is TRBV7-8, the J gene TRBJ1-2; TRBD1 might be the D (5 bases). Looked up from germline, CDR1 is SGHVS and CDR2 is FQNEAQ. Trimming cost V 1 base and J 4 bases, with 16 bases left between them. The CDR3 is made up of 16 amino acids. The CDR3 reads CASSLVAGAQGYGYTF. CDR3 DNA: TGTGCCAGCAGCTTAGTTGCTGGGGCCCAGGGCTATGGCTACACCTTC.